These 21 T cell receptor beta chains came from one sample sequenced in a study of PD-1 blockade in classical Hodgkin lymphoma. All trial patients relapsed after autologous stem cell transplantation. Clones were read by immunoSEQ multiplex PCR, and TCRdb kept only the in-frame ones, dropping some. Seen here are about 21,000 clones, over 70% observed once, and the top ten hold about 22%. The sequencing used peripheral blood mononuclear cells (PBMCs), collected at baseline. Receptor source: a human donor with classical Hodgkin lymphoma.

The genes are TRBV5-1 and TRBJ2-7; D possibly matches TRBD1 or TRBD2 (5 bases each). The CDR3 has 15 residues. Trimming took 4 bases from V and 2 from J, leaving 16 bases between them. The germline V gene has CDR1 SGHRS and CDR2 YFSETQ. As DNA, the CDR3 is TGCGCCAGCAGCCCCATAGGGACGGCGGCCTACGAGCAGTACTTC. Amino acids: CASSPIGTAAYEQYF.

The V and J genes are TRBV6-1 and TRBJ1-5; TRBD1 aligns across 10 bases. CDR3 length: 14 amino acids. Germline CDR1 MNHNS, CDR2 SASEGT. The junction had 2 bases not matched to a gene; V was cut back by 4 bases and J by 5 bases. Written as DNA, the CDR3 is TGTGCCAGCAGTGGTGGACAGGGGGATCAGCCCCAGCATTTT. Its protein product is CASSGGQGDQPQHF.

The V gene is TRBV28, the J gene TRBJ2-1; D tentatively fits TRBD1 or TRBD2 (6 bases each). The CDR3 totals 14 residues. V lost 11 bases and J 7 bases, leaving 21 bases between the germline ends. Germline CDR1 and CDR2: MDHEN and SYDVKM. The CDR3 loop reads CASKPLGGLNEQFF. Here the CDR3 DNA reads TGTGCCTCCAAACCTCTTGGGGGGCTGAATGAGCAGTTCTTC.

The genes are TRBV19 and TRBJ2-5, with 8 bases lining up with TRBD2. Trimming cost V 6 bases and J 2 bases; bases outside gene matches: 5. Looked up from germline, CDR1 is LNHDA and CDR2 is SQIVND (reference sequence). This CDR3 is 14 amino acids long. This CDR3 reads CASSPSGLQETQYF. CDR3 nucleotides: TGTGCCAGTAGCCCTAGCGGGTTGCAAGAGACCCAGTACTTC.

J is TRBJ2-2 and V is TRBV5-1; D gene ambiguous. The germline V gene has CDR1 SGHRS and CDR2 YFSETQ. V lost 6 bases and J 4 bases, leaving 4 bases between the germline ends. The CDR3 has 11 amino acids. As DNA, the CDR3 is TGCGCCAGCACCGGCACCGGGGAGCTGTTTTTT. This gives the protein CASTGTGELFF.

The rearrangement links TRBV27 to TRBJ2-7; 13 nucleotides align to TRBD2. The CDR3 consists of 16 residues. Germline loops: CDR1 MNHEY, CDR2 SMNVEV (reference sequence). V lost 0 bases, J lost 3 bases, and 2 bases stayed unmatched. CDR3 coding DNA: TGTGCCAGCAGTTTATCGGGACTAGCGGGAATCTACGAGCAGTACTTC. Protein sequence: CASSLSGLAGIYEQYF.

The table lists this clone with a few counts. This rearrangement joins TRBV25-1 to TRBJ1-2; D is unresolved. The V and J ends lost 6 bases and 2 bases respectively, with 7 bases between them. CDR3 length equals 12 residues. Germline CDR1 and CDR2: MGHDK and SYGVNS. CDR3 sequence (DNA): TGTGCCAGCAGACCGGGAAACTATGGCTACACCTTC. This gives the protein CASRPGNYGYTF.

The genes are TRBV27 and TRBJ2-1; 10 bases map to TRBD2. CDR1 is MNHEY and CDR2 is SMNVEV in the germline V gene (reference sequence). Trimming removed 5 bases from V and 7 bases from J; junction bases left unmatched: 11. CDR3 length: 16 residues. CDR3 DNA sequence: TGTGCCAGCAGTCTGCAGAGCGGGGGGGGGATAAATGAGCAGTTCTTC. Residues: CASSLQSGGGINEQFF.

The chain employs TRBV4-1 and TRBJ2-5; perhaps D is TRBD1 or TRBD2 (5 bases each). The CDR3 sequence is 16 residues long. Per the germline V gene, CDR1 is MGHRA and CDR2 is YSYEKL. Trimming took 0 bases from V and 5 from J, leaving 16 bases between them. The CDR3 nucleotides are TGCGCCAGCAGCCAAGAAGGGACCCCTGAAAGGGAGACCCAGTACTTC. Translating gives CASSQEGTPERETQYF.

This chain connects TRBV29-1 to TRBJ2-7; D tentatively fits TRBD1 or TRBD2 (6 bases each). Per germline, CDR1 SQVTM and CDR2 ANQGSEA. The CDR3 is 12 residues long. V was pared by 4 bases and J by 2 bases, with 9 bases between. The CDR3 here is CSVGGGTYEQYF. As DNA, the CDR3 is TGCAGCGTTGGAGGGGGGACCTACGAGCAGTACTTC.

By its share, this clone is medium-sized. The rearrangement links TRBV14 to TRBJ2-5, with 10 bases that match TRBD2. The germline V gene encodes CDR1 SGHDN and CDR2 FVKESK. The length of the CDR3 is 18 residues. The J segment lost 5 bases and the V segment lost 3 bases, leaving 15 bases of the junction unmatched. As DNA, the CDR3 is TGTGCCAGCAGCCATCTCCGGGAGGAGCGGGGGGGCCTCGAGACCCAGTACTTC. Translation: CASSHLREERGGLETQYF.

The chain is built from TRBV2 and TRBJ1-3; D is ambiguous. The germline gives CDR1 SNHLY, CDR2 FYNNEI. The CDR3 runs to 12 residues. With 6 bases removed from V and 9 bases from J, the gap between germline ends came to 12 bases. The CDR3: CASRPPGSTIYF. The CDR3 DNA reads TGTGCCAGCAGACCCCCCGGGAGCACCATATATTTT. The whole variable domain, remainder taken from reference TRBV2 and TRBJ1-3, is EPEVTQTPSHQVTQMGQEVILRCVPISNHLYFYWYRQILGQKVEFLVSFYNNEISEKSEIFDDQFSVERPDGSNFTLKIRSTKLEDSAMYFCASRPPGSTIYFGEGSWLTVV.

The chain uses TRBV7-9 and TRBJ1-3, with D perhaps TRBD1 (5 bases). This CDR3 is 15 amino acids long. Deletions cut 4 bases from V and 0 bases from J, with 10 bases between. The germline gives CDR1 SEHNR, CDR2 FQNEAQ (reference sequence). CDR3 sequence reads: CASSSSGVSGNTIYF. CDR3 sequence (DNA): TGTGCCAGCAGCTCTTCGGGGGTCTCTGGAAACACCATATATTTT.

This chain connects TRBV2 to TRBJ1-2; perhaps TRBD1 as D (6 bases). V shed 2 bases and J shed 2 bases, with 9 bases lying between them. The germline V gene has CDR1 SNHLY and CDR2 FYNNEI. The CDR3 spans 14 residues. Here the CDR3 DNA reads TGTGCCAGCAGTGAAAGGGGGACCAACTATGGCTACACCTTC. It translates to CASSERGTNYGYTF.

Judged by abundance, this clone is medium-sized. The J gene is TRBJ1-5, the V gene TRBV30; D is ambiguous. The V gene's germline CDR1 is GTSNPN and CDR2 SVGIG (reference sequence). The length of the CDR3 is 13 residues. Trimming left V 3 bases short and J 10 bases short, with 16 bases between. The CDR3 spells CAWSPVDSGPQHF. CDR3 coding DNA: TGTGCCTGGAGCCCAGTGGACTCTGGCCCCCAGCATTTT. The complete variable domain, with remaining parts taken from reference TRBV30 and TRBJ1-5, reads SQTIHQWPATLVQPVGSPLSLECTVEGTSNPNLYWYRQAAGRGLQLLFYSVGIGQISSEVPQNLSASRPQDRQFILSSKKLLLSDSGFYLCAWSPVDSGPQHFGDGTRLSIL.

The chain has TRBV9 and TRBJ2-7; 7 bases fit TRBD2. CDR3 length: 15 residues. The trim removed 3 bases at V and 7 bases at J, leaving 13 bases unmatched. Germline V gene sequence: CDR1 SGDLS, CDR2 YYNGEE. CDR3 DNA sequence: TGTGCCAGCAGCGGCGGAGTGGGAGGGCCGCTGGAGCAGTACTTC. This gives the protein CASSGGVGGPLEQYF.

CDR3 loop: CAWREVRGAVTSTDTQYF. CDR3 sequence (DNA): TGTGCCTGGAGAGAGGTACGGGGGGCCGTTACTAGCACAGATACGCAGTATTTT. V is TRBV30 and J is TRBJ2-3, with D perhaps TRBD2 (7 bases). Trimming shortened V by 3 bases and J by 0 bases, and 22 bases separated the two germline ends. The germline gives CDR1 GTSNPN, CDR2 SVGIG (reference sequence). The CDR3 is 18 amino acids.

The chain employs TRBV18 and TRBJ1-3; 7 bases are a match to TRBD1. This CDR3 spans 15 amino acids. In germline, CDR1 is KGHSH, CDR2 LQKENI. The V segment lost 5 bases and the J segment 0 bases; nucleotides outside the gene matches: 4. The CDR3 DNA reads as TGTGCCAGCTCAAATGGACAGGTCTCTGGAAACACCATATATTTT. As protein: CASSNGQVSGNTIYF.

The chain employs TRBV30 and TRBJ1-3, with 11 positions matching TRBD1. This CDR3 is built from 14 residues. Germline V gene lookup returns CDR1 GTSNPN and CDR2 SVGIG (reference sequence). The trim removed 6 bases at V and 2 bases at J, leaving 3 bases unmatched. In nucleotides, the CDR3 is TGTGCCTGCCCGGGACAGGGGGCTGGAAACACCATATATTTT. Residues: CACPGQGAGNTIYF.

The chain is built from TRBV4-3 and TRBJ2-7; 12 nucleotides align to TRBD2. Germline V gene sequence: CDR1 LGHNA, CDR2 YSLEER. V lost 5 bases, J lost 3 bases, and 5 bases stayed unmatched. This CDR3 is 15 amino acids long. The CDR3, as DNA: TGCGCCAGCAGCTATCCGACTAGCGGGAGCTACGAGCAGTACTTC. Its translation: CASSYPTSGSYEQYF.

This clone occurred a few times. The CDR3 DNA is TGTGCCAGCAGCTTAGCCCTTTGGGCGGGGAACACTGAAGCTTTCTTT. Amino acid sequence: CASSLALWAGNTEAFF. The chain combines TRBV7-2 with TRBJ1-1; D is uncertain. V lost 0 bases, J lost 1 base, and 12 bases lay in between. This CDR3 is built from 16 residues. In germline, CDR1 is SGHTA, CDR2 FQGNSA.